These T cell receptor beta chains were read from a single sample in a study of cytomegalovirus exposure and HLA in healthy donors. Profiled with immunoSEQ multiplex PCR; TCRdb holds only in-frame clones, not every one. In the table there are 63,000 or so clones, roughly three quarters of which are singletons. The source material was PBMCs. The source is a woman under 40 in good health and CMV-seronegative. CDR3s include the opening cysteine and the closing phenylalanine or tryptophan. A D gene is named only where the DNA matches it firmly. Only part of the rows carry a size: once, few, many, or a class if the clone is expanded.

v_call	d_call	clone_size	j_call	cdr3_nt	cdr3_aa
TRBV4-3	-	-	TRBJ1-2	TGCGCCAGCAGCCAATTCTCGGGGTACTATGGCTACACCTTC	CASSQFSGYYGYTF
TRBV19	TRBD1	-	TRBJ2-2	TGTGCCAGTAGCTGGACAGGCGATGGTGCCGGGGAGCTGTTTTTT	CASSWTGDGAGELFF
TRBV7-2	-	-	TRBJ1-5	TGTGCCAGCAGCGTTATTCGGGGGGGTAATCAGCCCCAGCATTTT	CASSVIRGGNQPQHF
TRBV10-2	TRBD1	-	TRBJ1-5	TGCGCCAGCGGACAGGGTCGGGGGGAAAGCAATCAGCCCCAGCATTTT	CASGQGRGESNQPQHF
TRBV6-5	TRBD1	-	TRBJ1-2	TGTGCCAGCGGACCGGGACAGGGAACTGGAGGCTACACCTTC	CASGPGQGTGGYTF
TRBV19	-	-	TRBJ2-7	TGTGCCAGTAGTATACAGGGTGACTACGAGCAGTACTTC	CASSIQGDYEQYF
TRBV4-3	-	-	TRBJ1-6	TGCGCCAGCAGCCAAGAAAGAGCAGGGGATAATTCACCCCTCCACTTT	CASSQERAGDNSPLHF
TRBV2	-	-	TRBJ1-1	TGTGCCAGCAGAGCATCACAGGGTCCCCACACTGAAGCTTTCTTT	CASRASQGPHTEAFF
TRBV12-5	-	-	TRBJ1-1	TGTGCTACCGCAGGGGTAAATGACATAACAGCTTTCTTT	CATAGVNDITAFF
TRBV30	TRBD1	-	TRBJ1-2	TGTGCCTGGATAACCGGGACAGGGGGCCTGGGTAACTATGGCTACACCTTC	CAWITGTGGLGNYGYTF
TRBV4-3	-	-	TRBJ1-4	TGCGCCAGCAGCCAAGCCAGGGTCACTAATGAAAAACTGTTTTTT	CASSQARVTNEKLFF
TRBV6-5	TRBD1	-	TRBJ1-1	TGTGCCAGCAGTTACTCGTCAGGGGGCCAATTTGAAGCTTTCTTT	CASSYSSGGQFEAFF
TRBV9	-	once	TRBJ2-1	TGTGCCAGCAGCGTAGCGTCAGGATCATTCGATGAGCAGTTCTTC	CASSVASGSFDEQFF
TRBV7-9	-	-	TRBJ2-5	TGTGCCAGCAGCTTATCGCTTTCTTGGCAGGAAGAGACCCAGTACTTC	CASSLSLSWQEETQYF
TRBV6-5	TRBD1	-	TRBJ2-1	TGTGCCAGCAGCGGGACAGTACCTCCCGAGCAGTTCTTC	CASSGTVPPEQFF
TRBV9	TRBD1	-	TRBJ1-3	TGTGCCAGCAGCGTAGGAGGGACAGGGTTAAACACCATATATTTT	CASSVGGTGLNTIYF
TRBV19	TRBD1	-	TRBJ1-1	TGTGCCAGTAGTTTTTACCCCGGGACAGGGATCCCTAACACTGAAGCTTTCTTT	CASSFYPGTGIPNTEAFF
TRBV30	-	-	TRBJ2-7	TGTGCCTGGAGTGCCGACTCTACCTACGAGCAGTACTTC	CAWSADSTYEQYF
TRBV30	-	few	TRBJ1-1	TGTGCCTGGAGTGTAGGGGGTGACACTGAAGCTTTCTTT	CAWSVGGDTEAFF
TRBV7-2	-	-	TRBJ2-4	TGTGCCAGCAGCTTCGATACAGGACCTCTAGCCAAAAACATTCAGTACTTC	CASSFDTGPLAKNIQYF
TRBV10-1	TRBD1	-	TRBJ1-1	TGCGCCAGCAGCCCAGGGGGACCCACTGAAGCTTTCTTT	CASSPGGPTEAFF
TRBV4-3	-	-	TRBJ2-3	TGCGCCAGCAGCCAAGTTTGGGACACAGGGGGGGTCACAGATACGCAGTATTTT	CASSQVWDTGGVTDTQYF
TRBV7-2	TRBD2	few	TRBJ2-7	TGTGCCAGCAGCTTCCGGCTAGCGGGGAACGAGCAGTACTTC	CASSFRLAGNEQYF
TRBV6-5	-	-	TRBJ1-2	TGTGCCAGCAGTTCCGACAGGACCTATGGCTACACCTTC	CASSSDRTYGYTF
TRBV7-2	TRBD1	-	TRBJ2-2	TGTGCCAGCAGCTTAGTGGCAGGGGGAGACGGGGAGCTGTTTTTT	CASSLVAGGDGELFF
TRBV4-1	-	-	TRBJ1-6	TGCGCCAGCAGCCAAGAGCTAAGTGGTACCTTTTCACCTCTCCACTTT	CASSQELSGTFSPLHF
TRBV11-3	TRBD2	-	TRBJ2-1	TGTGCCAGCAGCTTATCGGGCGGGAGTTGGAATGAGCAGTTCTTC	CASSLSGGSWNEQFF
TRBV7-2	-	-	TRBJ1-2	TGTGCCAGCAGCTTAGCCACAGCATCATACTATGGCTACACCTTC	CASSLATASYYGYTF
TRBV5-1	TRBD1	-	TRBJ1-5	TGCGCCAGCAGCTTGGCCGGGACAGGGGGGGATCAGCCCCAGCATTTT	CASSLAGTGGDQPQHF
TRBV6-5	TRBD2	medium-sized	TRBJ2-1	TGTGCCAGCAGTTACTCGACTAGCGGCCACAATGAGCAGTTCTTC	CASSYSTSGHNEQFF
TRBV4-1	-	once	TRBJ1-1	TGCGCCAGCAGCTACAACACTATAGCTGAAGCTTTCTTT	CASSYNTIAEAFF
TRBV13	-	-	TRBJ1-4	TGTGCCAGCAGCTTTGGATCGTTCGGGGAAAAACTGTTTTTT	CASSFGSFGEKLFF
TRBV10-3	TRBD1	-	TRBJ2-1	TGTGCCATCAGTCAGCCGGGACAGGGAGATGAGCAGTTCTTC	CAISQPGQGDEQFF
TRBV7-2	TRBD1	-	TRBJ1-2	TGTGCCAGCAAACTAGGACAGGGGGCCGGTGGCTACACCTTC	CASKLGQGAGGYTF
TRBV30	-	-	TRBJ1-5	TGTGCCTGGAGTGTAATGATTGCCACGGACAGTGATAGCAATCAGCCCCAGCATTTT	CAWSVMIATDSDSNQPQHF
TRBV5-5	TRBD1	-	TRBJ1-1	TGTGCCAGCAGCTTGGGATCGGGACAGGGTCCCACTGAAGCTTTCTTT	CASSLGSGQGPTEAFF
TRBV11-2	TRBD2	-	TRBJ2-1	TGTGCCAGCAGCCCCCGGACTAGCGGGTTGGAAGGTCATGAGCAGTTCTTC	CASSPRTSGLEGHEQFF
TRBV5-4	TRBD2	-	TRBJ2-5	TGTGCCAGCAGCTTTTCGCTAGCGGGTACTCAGGAGACCCAGTACTTC	CASSFSLAGTQETQYF
TRBV5-1	TRBD1	-	TRBJ1-2	TGCGCCAGCAGCTTAGGACAGGTTTCCTATGGCTACACCTTC	CASSLGQVSYGYTF
TRBV6-5	-	-	TRBJ1-5	TGTGCCAGCAGTTCCTCCCTTTCCGGGAATCAGCCCCAGCATTTT	CASSSSLSGNQPQHF
TRBV5-5	-	-	TRBJ1-5	TGTGCCAGCAGCTTGGCCGGGTTTAATCAGCCCCAGCATTTT	CASSLAGFNQPQHF
TRBV6-4	-	-	TRBJ2-2	TGTGCCAGCAGTCCGGGTCGCGACGTCGACTCCGGGGAGCTGTTTTTT	CASSPGRDVDSGELFF